Shown below are 7 T cell receptor beta chains from a single sample sequenced in a study of blood T cells in healthy people across ages. Sample-barcoded 5' priming and a J-beta primer mix drove a second PCR of about 7 to 12 cycles. TCRdb redid the calling of the 5' RACE reads with MiXCR, one entry per CDR3 protein. Found here are about 500,000 distinct CDR3 sequences, 24% of them singletons; the top ten hold just over 8.5%. This same sample was also part of a study on T cells of mothers and their children.

Sequences were obtained from blood. These TCRs come from a boy under 18 in good health.

This clonotype has at least ten counts. The genes are TRBV20-1 and TRBJ2-7, with D possibly being TRBD2 (5 bases). There are 12 residues in the CDR3. V was pared by 7 bases and J by 6 bases, with 16 bases between. The germline V gene has CDR1 DFQATT and CDR2 SNEGSKA (reference sequence). Here the CDR3 DNA reads TGCAGTGTTGAGATTGGAGGATCCGAGCAGTACTTC. Protein sequence: CSVEIGGSEQYF.

This clonotype occurred a few times. The chain combines TRBV7-9 with TRBJ2-7; D unclear. The length of the CDR3 is 16 residues. Germline V gene sequence: CDR1 SEHNR, CDR2 FQNEAQ (reference sequence). Trimming stripped 7 bases from V and 0 bases from J, with 19 bases between. In DNA form, the CDR3 reads TGTGCCAGCACTTCTCCCACGGAAAAAGACTCCTACGAGCAGTACTTC. Protein: CASTSPTEKDSYEQYF.

The chain uses TRBV20-1 and TRBJ2-7, with 7 positions matching TRBD2. Germline lookup yields CDR1 DFQATT and CDR2 SNEGSKA (reference sequence). The CDR3 runs 15 residues. The V segment lost 0 bases and the J segment 2 bases; nucleotides outside the gene matches: 7. CDR3 residues: CSARDGREPAYEQYF. In nucleotides, the CDR3 is TGCAGTGCTAGAGATGGGCGGGAGCCGGCCTACGAGCAGTACTTC.

This clonotype was detected a few times. This sequence joins TRBV20-1 and TRBJ1-6; 7 bases are shared with TRBD1. V lost 6 bases to trimming and J lost 2 bases; unmatched junction nucleotides: 10. The CDR3 has 16 amino acids. Germline-derived CDR1 and CDR2 are DFQATT and SNEGSKA (reference sequence). The CDR3 loop is CSARGEGITYNSPLHF. CDR3 nucleotides: TGCAGTGCCAGGGGGGAGGGTATCACCTATAATTCACCCCTCCACTTT.

This clonotype showed up just a few times. V is TRBV4-1 and J is TRBJ1-2; TRBD1 might be the D (5 bases). V shed 3 bases and J shed 4 bases, with 12 bases lying between them. The germline V gene has CDR1 MGHRA and CDR2 YSYEKL. The CDR3 is 14 residues long. The CDR3 spells CASSHRQSSYGYTF. The CDR3, as DNA: TGCGCCAGCAGCCATAGACAGTCTTCCTATGGCTACACCTTC.

With respect to this clonotype: At one end, the junction sequence differs from germline, possibly due to a read error. The rearrangement joins TRBV5-4 to TRBJ2-7; weak D call: TRBD2 (6 bases). The CDR3 contains 11 residues. The V gene's germline CDR1 is SGHNT and CDR2 YYREEE (reference sequence). In DNA, the CDR3 is TGTGCCAGCAGATTGGGGGGACAGCAGTACTTC. Protein product: CASRLGGQQYF.

This chain connects TRBV11-2 to TRBJ2-1, with D maybe TRBD1 (6 bases). Germline V gene lookup returns CDR1 SGHAT and CDR2 FQNNGV. The CDR3 contains 13 residues. Trimming cost V 4 bases and J 4 bases, with 8 bases left between them. As DNA, the CDR3 is TGTGCCAGCAGCTCCCAGGGGTACAATGAGCAGTTCTTC. It specifies CASSSQGYNEQFF.